This T cell receptor beta chain is from a study of blood T cell repertoires in COVID-19. Looking at the study overall: T cells, B-cell-depleted T cells, or PBMCs supplied cDNA or gDNA.

Participant reports of clinical history set cohort assignment. Measured with immunoSEQ multiplex PCR; TCRdb has only the in-frame clones, and not every one. The sample records some 300,000 clones, nearly 90% being singletons. There are 14 residues in the CDR3. Germline V gene lookup returns CDR1 ENHRY and CDR2 SYGVKD. J was trimmed by 4 bases and V by 10 bases; bases with no gene match: 12. The chain joins TRBV10-3 to TRBJ2-5; 7 bases are shared with TRBD2. Material for sequencing was PBMCs or T cells enriched from blood (not recorded which). The sequence derives from a young woman with acute COVID-19. The chain's CDR3 is CATHPGGVRETQYF. The CDR3 nucleotides are TGTGCCACGCATCCGGGGGGAGTTAGAGAGACCCAGTACTTC.